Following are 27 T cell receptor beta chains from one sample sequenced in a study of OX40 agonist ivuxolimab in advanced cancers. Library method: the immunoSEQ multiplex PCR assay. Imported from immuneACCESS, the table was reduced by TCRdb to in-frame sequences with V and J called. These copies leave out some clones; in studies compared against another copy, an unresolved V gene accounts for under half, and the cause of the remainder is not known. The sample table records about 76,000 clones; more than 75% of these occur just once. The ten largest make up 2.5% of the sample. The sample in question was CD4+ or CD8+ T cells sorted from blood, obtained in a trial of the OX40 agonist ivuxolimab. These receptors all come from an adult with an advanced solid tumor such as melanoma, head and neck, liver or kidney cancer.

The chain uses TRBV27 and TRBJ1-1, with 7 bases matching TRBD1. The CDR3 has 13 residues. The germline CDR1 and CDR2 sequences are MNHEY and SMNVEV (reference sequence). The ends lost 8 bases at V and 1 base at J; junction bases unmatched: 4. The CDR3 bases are TGTGCCAGCCTAGGGGGCGGGAACACTGAAGCTTTCTTT. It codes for CASLGGGNTEAFF.

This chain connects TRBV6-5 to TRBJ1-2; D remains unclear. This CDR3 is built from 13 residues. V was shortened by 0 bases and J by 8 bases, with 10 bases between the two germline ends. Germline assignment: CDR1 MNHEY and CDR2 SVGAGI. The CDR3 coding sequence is TGTGCCAGCAGTTACTCTGGAAGAGTGGGCTACACCTTC. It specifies CASSYSGRVGYTF.

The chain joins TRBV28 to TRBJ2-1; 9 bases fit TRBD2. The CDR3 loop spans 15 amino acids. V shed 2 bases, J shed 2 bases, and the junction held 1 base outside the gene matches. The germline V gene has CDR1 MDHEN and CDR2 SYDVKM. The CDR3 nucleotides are TGTGCCAGCAGTTTAGCGGGGGGGGCCTACAATGAGCAGTTCTTC. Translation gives CASSLAGGAYNEQFF. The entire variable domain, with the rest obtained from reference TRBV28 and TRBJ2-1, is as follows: DVKVTQSSRYLVKRTGEKVFLECVQDMDHENMFWYRQDPGLGLRLIYFSYDVKMKEKGDIPEGYSVSREKKERFSLILESASTNQTSMYLCASSLAGGAYNEQFFGPGTRLTVL.

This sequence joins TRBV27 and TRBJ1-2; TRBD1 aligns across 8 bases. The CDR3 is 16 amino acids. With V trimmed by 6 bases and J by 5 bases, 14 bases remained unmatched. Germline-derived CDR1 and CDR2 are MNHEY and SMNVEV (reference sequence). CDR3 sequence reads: CASSPQGTGGVYGYTF. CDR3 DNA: TGTGCCAGCAGCCCACAGGGGACAGGAGGGGTATATGGCTACACCTTC.

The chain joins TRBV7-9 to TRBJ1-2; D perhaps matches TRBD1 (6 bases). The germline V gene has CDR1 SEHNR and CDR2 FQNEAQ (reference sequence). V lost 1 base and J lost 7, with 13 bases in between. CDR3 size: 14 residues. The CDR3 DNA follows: TGTGCCAGCAGCTTAGGATCAGGGGCTTCTGGCTACACCTTC. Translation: CASSLGSGASGYTF.

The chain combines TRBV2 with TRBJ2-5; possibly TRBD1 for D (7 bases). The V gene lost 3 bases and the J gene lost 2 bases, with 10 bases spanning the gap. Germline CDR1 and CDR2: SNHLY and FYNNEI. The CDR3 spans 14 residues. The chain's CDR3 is CASSEGGQQETQYF. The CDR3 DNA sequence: TGTGCCAGCAGTGAGGGGGGACAGCAAGAGACCCAGTACTTC.

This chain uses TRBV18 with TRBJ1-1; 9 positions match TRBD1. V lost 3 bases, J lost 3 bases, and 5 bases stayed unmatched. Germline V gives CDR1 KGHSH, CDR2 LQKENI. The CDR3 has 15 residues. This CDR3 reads CASSPYRGPDTEAFF. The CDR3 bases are TGTGCCAGCTCACCCTACAGGGGGCCGGACACTGAAGCTTTCTTT.

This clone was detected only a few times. CDR3 coding DNA: TGTGCCAGCAGCCCAGTAGGGGGAAGGACCTATGGCTACACCTTC. Translating gives CASSPVGGRTYGYTF. The V and J genes are TRBV7-9 and TRBJ1-2; TRBD1 is a possible D gene (6 bases). The CDR3 totals 15 residues. V lost 5 bases to trimming and J lost 4 bases, with 17 bases between them. Germline V lookup: CDR1 SEHNR, CDR2 FQNEAQ (reference sequence). Looking up the rest from reference TRBV7-9 and TRBJ1-2 gives the full variable domain: DTGVSQNPRHKITKRGQNVTFRCDPISEHNRLYWYRQTLGQGPEFLTYFQNEAQLEKSRLLSDRFSAERPKGSFSTLEIQRTEQGDSAMYLCASSPVGGRTYGYTFGSGTRLTVV.

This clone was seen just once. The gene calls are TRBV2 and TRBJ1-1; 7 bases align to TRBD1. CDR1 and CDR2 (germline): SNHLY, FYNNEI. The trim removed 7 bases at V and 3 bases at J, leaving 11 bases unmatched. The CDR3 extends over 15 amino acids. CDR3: CASTRQGLADTEAFF. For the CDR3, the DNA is TGTGCCAGCACTCGACAGGGCCTAGCGGACACTGAAGCTTTCTTT.

For the CDR3, the DNA is TGTGCCAGCAGCTTAGGTTTGCAGGCTGAAGCTTTCTTT. Protein sequence: CASSLGLQAEAFF. The chain uses TRBV7-9 and TRBJ1-1; D unresolved. V gave up 1 base and J gave up 6 bases, with 9 bases separating them. Germline V gene data show CDR1 as SEHNR and CDR2 as FQNEAQ (reference sequence). CDR3 length: 13 residues.

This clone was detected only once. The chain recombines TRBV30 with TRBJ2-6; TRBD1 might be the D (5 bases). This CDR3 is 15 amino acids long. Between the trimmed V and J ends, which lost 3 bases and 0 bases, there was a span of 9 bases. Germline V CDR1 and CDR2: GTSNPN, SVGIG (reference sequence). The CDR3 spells CAWRGAGSGANVLTF. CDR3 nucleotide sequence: TGTGCCTGGAGAGGGGCCGGCTCTGGGGCCAACGTCCTGACTTTC.

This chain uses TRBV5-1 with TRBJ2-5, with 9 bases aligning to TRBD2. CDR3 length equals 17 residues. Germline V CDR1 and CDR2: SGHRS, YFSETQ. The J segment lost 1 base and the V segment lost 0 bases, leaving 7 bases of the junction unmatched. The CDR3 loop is CASSLGVAGAIQETQYF. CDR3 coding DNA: TGCGCCAGCAGCTTGGGGGTAGCGGGGGCCATCCAAGAGACCCAGTACTTC.

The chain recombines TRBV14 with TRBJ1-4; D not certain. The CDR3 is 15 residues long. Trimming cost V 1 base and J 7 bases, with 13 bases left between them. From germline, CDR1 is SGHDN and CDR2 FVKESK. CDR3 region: CASSQARPGREKLFF. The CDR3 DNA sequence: TGTGCCAGCAGCCAAGCCCGGCCAGGCCGTGAAAAACTGTTTTTT.

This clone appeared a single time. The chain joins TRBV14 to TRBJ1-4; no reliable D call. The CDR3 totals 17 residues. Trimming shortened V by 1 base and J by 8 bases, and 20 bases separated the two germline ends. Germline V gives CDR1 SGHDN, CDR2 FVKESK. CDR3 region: CASSQGFGSVVEEKLFF. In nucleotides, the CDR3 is TGTGCCAGCAGCCAAGGTTTTGGTAGTGTCGTTGAGGAAAAACTGTTTTTT.

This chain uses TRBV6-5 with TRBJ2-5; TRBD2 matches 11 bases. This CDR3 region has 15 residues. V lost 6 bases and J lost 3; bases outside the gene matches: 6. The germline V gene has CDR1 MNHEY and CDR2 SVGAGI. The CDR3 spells CASRPHSGGEETQYF. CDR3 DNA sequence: TGTGCCAGCAGACCACATAGCGGGGGGGAAGAGACCCAGTACTTC.

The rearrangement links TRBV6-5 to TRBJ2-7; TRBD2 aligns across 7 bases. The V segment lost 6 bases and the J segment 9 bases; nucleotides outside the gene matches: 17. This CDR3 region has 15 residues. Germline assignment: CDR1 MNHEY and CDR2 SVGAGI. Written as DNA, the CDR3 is TGTGCCAGCAGAGTTTCCCGGACTAGTTGGACCGGGCAGTACTTC. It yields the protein CASRVSRTSWTGQYF.

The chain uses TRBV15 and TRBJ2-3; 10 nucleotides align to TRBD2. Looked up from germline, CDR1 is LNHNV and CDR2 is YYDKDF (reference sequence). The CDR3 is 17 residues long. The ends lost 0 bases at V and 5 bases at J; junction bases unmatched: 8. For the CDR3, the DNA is TGTGCCACCAGCAGAGATGTGCCAGCGGGGGGGCAAGATACGCAGTATTTT. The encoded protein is CATSRDVPAGGQDTQYF.

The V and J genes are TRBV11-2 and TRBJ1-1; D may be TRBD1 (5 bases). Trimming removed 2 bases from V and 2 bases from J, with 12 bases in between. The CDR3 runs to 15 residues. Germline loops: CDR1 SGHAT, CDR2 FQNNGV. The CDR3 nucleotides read TGTGCCAGCAGCTTACGGGGGATGCGAAACACTGAAGCTTTCTTT. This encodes CASSLRGMRNTEAFF.

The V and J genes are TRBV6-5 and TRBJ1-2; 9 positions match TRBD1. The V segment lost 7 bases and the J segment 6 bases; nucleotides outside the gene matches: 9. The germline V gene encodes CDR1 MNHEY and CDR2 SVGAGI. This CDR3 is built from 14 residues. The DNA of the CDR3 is TGTGCCAGCAATATACACGGGACAGGGAATGGCTACACCTTC. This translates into CASNIHGTGNGYTF.

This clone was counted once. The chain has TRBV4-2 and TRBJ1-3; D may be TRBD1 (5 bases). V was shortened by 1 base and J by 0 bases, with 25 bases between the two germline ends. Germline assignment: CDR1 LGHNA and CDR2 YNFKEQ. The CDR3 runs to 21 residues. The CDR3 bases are TGTGCCAGCAGCCAAGCGGTGTTTAGAGGGGTCGGTACATCCTCTGGAAACACCATATATTTT. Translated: CASSQAVFRGVGTSSGNTIYF.

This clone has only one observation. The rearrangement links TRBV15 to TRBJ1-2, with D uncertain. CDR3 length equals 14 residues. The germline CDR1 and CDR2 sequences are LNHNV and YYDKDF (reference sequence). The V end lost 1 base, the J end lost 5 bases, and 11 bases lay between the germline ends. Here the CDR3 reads CATSRGTVPYGYTF. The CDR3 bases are TGTGCCACCAGCAGAGGTACAGTCCCTTATGGCTACACCTTC.

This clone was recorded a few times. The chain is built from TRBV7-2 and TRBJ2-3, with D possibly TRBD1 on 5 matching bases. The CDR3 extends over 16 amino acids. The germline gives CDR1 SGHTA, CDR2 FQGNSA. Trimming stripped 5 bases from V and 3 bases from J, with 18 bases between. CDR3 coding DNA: TGTGCCAGCAGCCACACGCAAGGGGTAGGGACAGATACGCAGTATTTT. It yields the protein CASSHTQGVGTDTQYF.

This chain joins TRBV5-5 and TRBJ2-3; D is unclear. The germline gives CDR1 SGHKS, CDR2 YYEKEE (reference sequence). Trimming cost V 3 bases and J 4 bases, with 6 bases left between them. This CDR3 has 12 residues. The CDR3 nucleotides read TGTGCCAGCAGCTCAAACGCAGATACGCAGTATTTT. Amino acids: CASSSNADTQYF. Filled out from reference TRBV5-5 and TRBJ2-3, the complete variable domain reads DAGVTQSPTHLIKTRGQQVTLRCSPISGHKSVSWYQQVLGQGPQFIFQYYEKEERGRGNFPDRFSARQFPNYSSELNVNALLLGDSALYLCASSSNADTQYFGPGTRLTVL.

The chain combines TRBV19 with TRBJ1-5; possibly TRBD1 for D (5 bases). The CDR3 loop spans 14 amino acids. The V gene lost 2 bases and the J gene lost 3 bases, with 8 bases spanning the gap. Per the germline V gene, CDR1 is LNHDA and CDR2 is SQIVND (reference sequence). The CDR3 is CASSITGDNQPQHF. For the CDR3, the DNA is TGTGCCAGTAGTATAACAGGAGACAATCAGCCCCAGCATTTT.

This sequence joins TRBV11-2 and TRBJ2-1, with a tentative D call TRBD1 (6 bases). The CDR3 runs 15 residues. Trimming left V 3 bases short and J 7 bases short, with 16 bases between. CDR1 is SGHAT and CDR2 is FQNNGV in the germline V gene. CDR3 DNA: TGTGCCAGCAGCTTCACAACAGCAGGGGAGAATGAGCAGTTCTTC. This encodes CASSFTTAGENEQFF.

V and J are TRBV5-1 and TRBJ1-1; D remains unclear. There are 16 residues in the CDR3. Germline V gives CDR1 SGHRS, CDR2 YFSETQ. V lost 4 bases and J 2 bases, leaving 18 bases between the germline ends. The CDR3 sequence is CASSRSWDFGNTEAFF. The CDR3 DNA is TGCGCCAGCAGCCGCTCATGGGATTTTGGTAACACTGAAGCTTTCTTT.

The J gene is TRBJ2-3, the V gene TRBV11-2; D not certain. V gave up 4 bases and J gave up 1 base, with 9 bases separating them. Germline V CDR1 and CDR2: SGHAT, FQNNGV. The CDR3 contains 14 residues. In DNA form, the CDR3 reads TGTGCCAGCAGCTCCAACCCTGGCACAGATACGCAGTATTTT. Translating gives CASSSNPGTDTQYF. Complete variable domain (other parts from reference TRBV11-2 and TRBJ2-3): EAGVAQSPRYKIIEKRQSVAFWCNPISGHATLYWYQQILGQGPKLLIQFQNNGVVDDSQLPKDRFSAERLKGVDSTLKIQPAKLEDSAVYLCASSSNPGTDTQYFGPGTRLTVL.